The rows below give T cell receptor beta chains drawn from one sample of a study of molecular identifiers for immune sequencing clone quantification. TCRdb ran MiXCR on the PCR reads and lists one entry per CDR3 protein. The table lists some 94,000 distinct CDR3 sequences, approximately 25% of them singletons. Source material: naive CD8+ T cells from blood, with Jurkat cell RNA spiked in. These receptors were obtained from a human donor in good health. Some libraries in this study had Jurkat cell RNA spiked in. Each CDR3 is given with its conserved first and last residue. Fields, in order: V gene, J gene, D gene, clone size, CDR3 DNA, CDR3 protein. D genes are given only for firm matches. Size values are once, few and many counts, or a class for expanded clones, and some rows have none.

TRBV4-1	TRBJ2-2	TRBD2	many	TGCGCCAGTTCTAGCGGGAGAATCACCGGGGAGCTGTTTTTT	CASSSGRITGELFF
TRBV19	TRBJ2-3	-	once	TGTGCCAGTAGTCCCGGGGCGTTTCCCTTCACAGATACGCAGTATTTT	CASSPGAFPFTDTQYF
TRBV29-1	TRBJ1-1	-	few	TGCAGCGCCCAAACCGGTAGCGCTACTGAAGCTTTCTTT	CSAQTGSATEAFF
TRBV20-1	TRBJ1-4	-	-	TGCAGTGCTAGAAGACTGAACACCGTAACTAATGAAAAACTGTTTTTT	CSARRLNTVTNEKLFF
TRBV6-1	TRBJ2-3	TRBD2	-	TGTGCCAGCAGTGTACTAGCGGGAAGTCGTTTAGAGAGGACAGATACGCAGTATTTT	CASSVLAGSRLERTDTQYF
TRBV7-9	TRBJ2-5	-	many	TGTGCCAGCAGCTTAGTTTTGGGCAGGGGCGGTTTGGAGACCCAGTACTTC	CASSLVLGRGGLETQYF
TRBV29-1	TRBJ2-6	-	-	TGCAGCGTTGAAGATCCGGGTGGAAACTCTGGGGCCAACGTCCTGACTTTC	CSVEDPGGNSGANVLTF
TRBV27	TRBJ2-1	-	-	TGTGCCAGCAGTAGGGAAGGTTCCTACAATGAGCAGTTCTTC	CASSREGSYNEQFF
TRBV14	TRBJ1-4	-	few	TGTGCCAGCAGCCTCGACGGGACTAATGAAAAACTGTTTTTT	CASSLDGTNEKLFF
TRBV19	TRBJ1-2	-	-	TGTGCCAGTACCGCCCAGGGGATCAACTATGGCTACACCTTC	CASTAQGINYGYTF
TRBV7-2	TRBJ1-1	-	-	TGTGCCAACAGCTTAGGGGTAGGGGGACTGAACACTGAAGCTTTCTTT	CANSLGVGGLNTEAFF
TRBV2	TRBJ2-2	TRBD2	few	TGTGCCAGCAGTGAAGGGAGCGGGAGGATCACCGGGGAGCTGTTTTTT	CASSEGSGRITGELFF
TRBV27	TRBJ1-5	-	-	TGTGCCAGCAGTTTATCGACAGATCAGCCCCAGCATTTT	CASSLSTDQPQHF
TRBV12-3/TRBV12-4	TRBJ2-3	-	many	TGTGCCAGCAGTTCCGGCACAGATACGCAGTATTTT	CASSSGTDTQYF
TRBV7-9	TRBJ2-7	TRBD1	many	TGTGCCAGCAGCCTCTTGACAGGGAACGAGCAGTACTTC	CASSLLTGNEQYF
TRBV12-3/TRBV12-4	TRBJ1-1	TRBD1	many	TGTGCCACAACCGGGACAGGGGGTTTCACTGAAGCTTTCTTT	CATTGTGGFTEAFF
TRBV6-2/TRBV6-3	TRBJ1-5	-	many	TGTGCCAGCAGTTACCAACATACGAGCCCGGACTCTCGGCGCAGTCAGCCCCAGCATTTT	CASSYQHTSPDSRRSQPQHF
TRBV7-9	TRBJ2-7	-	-	TGTGCCAGCAGCTCCTCTAACGGGACCTCCTACGAGCAGTACTTC	CASSSSNGTSYEQYF
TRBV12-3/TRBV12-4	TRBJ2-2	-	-	TGTGCCAGCAGCCCAGGGATATACACCGGGGAGCTGTTTTTT	CASSPGIYTGELFF
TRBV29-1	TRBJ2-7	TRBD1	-	TGCAGCGCCAACGTACAGGGGTGGGAGTACTTC	CSANVQGWEYF
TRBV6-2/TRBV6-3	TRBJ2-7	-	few	TGTGCCAGCATGTCGGTCGGGGGACCGTCGTACGAGCAGTACTTC	CASMSVGGPSYEQYF
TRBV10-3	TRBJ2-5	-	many	TGTGCCATCAGTGAGATGCAGGAGACCCAGTACTTC	CAISEMQETQYF
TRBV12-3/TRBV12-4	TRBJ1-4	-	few	TGTGCCAGCAGCAGGCGAGCTAATGAAAAACTGTTTTTT	CASSRRANEKLFF
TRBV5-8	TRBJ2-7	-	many	TGTGCCAGCAGCCTACCCCACTTC	CASSLPHF
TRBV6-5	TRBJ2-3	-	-	TGTGCCAGCTGTTCCACTAGCACAGATACGCAGTATTTT	CASCSTSTDTQYF
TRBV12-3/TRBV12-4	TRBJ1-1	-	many	TGTGCCAGCAGCCAAGTCCTCACTGAAGCTTTCTTT	CASSQVLTEAFF
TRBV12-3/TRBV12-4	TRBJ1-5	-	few	TGTGCCAGCAGTTTACAGGGCGTGGGTCAGCCCCAGCATTTT	CASSLQGVGQPQHF
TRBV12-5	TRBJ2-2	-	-	TGTGCTAGTGTTTCCTTATCCGGGGAGCTGTTTTTT	CASVSLSGELFF
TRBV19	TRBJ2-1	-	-	TGTGCCAGTAGTATTTGGAACAATGAGCAGTTCTTC	CASSIWNNEQFF
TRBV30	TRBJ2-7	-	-	TGTGCCTGGAGTGAACTAGGATTCGCCTACGAGCAGTACTTC	CAWSELGFAYEQYF
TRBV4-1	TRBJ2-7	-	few	TGCGCCAGCAGCCAAGATGCCAGCGAGCAGTACTTC	CASSQDASEQYF
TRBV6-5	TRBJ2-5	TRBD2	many	TGTGCCAGCAGTTACCCGAGCGGGGACCAAGAGACCCAGTACTTC	CASSYPSGDQETQYF
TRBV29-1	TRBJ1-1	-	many	TGCAGCGTTGTTGGGGGTGGAGAAGCTTTCTTT	CSVVGGGEAFF
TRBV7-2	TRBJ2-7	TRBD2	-	TGTGCCAGCAGCTGGACTAGCTCCTACGAGCAGTACTTC	CASSWTSSYEQYF
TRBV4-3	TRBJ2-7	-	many	TGCGCCAGCAGCCAAGAGAGGGTCGCCGAGCAGTACTTC	CASSQERVAEQYF
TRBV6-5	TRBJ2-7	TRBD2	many	TGTGCCAGCAGTTACTCGGGCGGGAGGAGCGACGAGCAGTACTTC	CASSYSGGRSDEQYF